Each of the 32 T cell receptor beta chains below was sequenced from the same sample in a study of blood T cell repertoires in COVID-19. The method was immunoSEQ multiplex PCR; TCRdb's version includes in-frame clones alone and lacks a portion of them. Of over 600,000 clones in the sample, around 89% are singletons; the top ten hold roughly 0.26%. Sequenced sample: peripheral blood. All receptors come from a woman aged 18-35 years with acute or convalescent COVID-19.

This chain connects TRBV19 to TRBJ1-5; perhaps TRBD1 as D (6 bases). Trimming stripped 5 bases from V and 3 bases from J, with 8 bases between. CDR3 length equals 13 residues. Germline assignment: CDR1 LNHDA and CDR2 SQIVND (reference sequence). CDR3 DNA: TGTGCCAGTAGTGAGGGGGACAATCAGCCCCAGCATTTT. It codes for CASSEGDNQPQHF. The entire variable domain, with the rest obtained from reference TRBV19 and TRBJ1-5, is as follows: DGGITQSPKYLFRKEGQNVTLSCEQNLNHDAMYWYRQDPGQGLRLIYYSQIVNDFQKGDIAEGYSVSREKKESFPLTVTSAQKNPTAFYLCASSEGDNQPQHFGDGTRLSIL.

The genes are TRBV7-6 and TRBJ1-2; TRBD1 agrees at 8 bases. Germline V gene sequence: CDR1 SGHVS, CDR2 FNYEAQ. The CDR3 has 14 residues. J was trimmed by 6 bases and V by 2 bases; bases with no gene match: 5. CDR3 in amino acids: CASSLNPGQDGYTF. In nucleotides, the CDR3 is TGTGCCAGCAGCTTAAACCCGGGACAGGATGGCTACACCTTC.

The chain couples TRBV5-6 to TRBJ1-2; D is uncertain. The CDR3 loop spans 14 amino acids. The germline V gene has CDR1 SGHDT and CDR2 YYEEEE. Deletions cut 0 bases from V and 3 bases from J, with 9 bases between. The CDR3 reads CASSLGRTYYGYTF. DNA for the CDR3: TGTGCCAGCAGCTTGGGGAGAACTTACTATGGCTACACCTTC. The whole variable domain, filled in from reference TRBV5-6 and TRBJ1-2, reads DAGVTQSPTHLIKTRGQQVTLRCSPKSGHDTVSWYQQALGQGPQFIFQYYEEEERQRGNFPDRFSGHQFPNYSSELNVNALLLGDSALYLCASSLGRTYYGYTFGSGTRLTVV.

The rearrangement links TRBV5-1 to TRBJ2-7; TRBD2 matches at 11 bases. Germline V gives CDR1 SGHRS, CDR2 YFSETQ. V shed 4 bases and J 0 bases; nucleotides not matched to a gene: 3. The length of the CDR3 is 15 residues. CDR3 sequence: CASSASGGPSYEQYF. For the CDR3, the DNA is TGCGCCAGCAGCGCTAGCGGGGGGCCCTCCTACGAGCAGTACTTC.

The rearrangement uses TRBV24-1 and TRBJ2-3; D is perhaps TRBD2 (6 bases). This CDR3 spans 16 amino acids. Germline V gene lookup returns CDR1 KGHDR and CDR2 SFDVKD. The V and J ends lost 1 base and 3 bases respectively, with 13 bases between them. The CDR3 loop is CATSDFQAGRTDTQYF. CDR3 DNA: TGTGCCACCAGTGATTTTCAGGCGGGGAGGACAGATACGCAGTATTTT.

In the case of this clone: Other DNA sequences in the same sample also yield this CDR3. V and J are TRBV5-1 and TRBJ1-1, with D unresolved. The CDR3 runs 13 residues. Trimming shortened V by 4 bases and J by 1 base, and 8 bases separated the two germline ends. Germline CDR1 reads SGHRS; CDR2 reads YFSETQ. Here the CDR3 reads CASSPSGNTEAFF. The CDR3 coding sequence is TGCGCCAGCAGCCCCTCCGGGAACACTGAAGCTTTCTTT.

This clone occurred once. V and J are TRBV3-1 (or the pseudogene TRBV3-2) and TRBJ2-5, with 12 bases identical to TRBD2. This CDR3 is built from 16 residues. Germline CDR1 LGHDT, CDR2 YNNKEL (reference sequence). Trimming at V came to 4 bases and at J to 2 bases, leaving 5 bases not matched to a gene. The CDR3: CASSLRTSGVQETQYF. The CDR3 region has the DNA TGTGCCAGCAGCCTGAGGACTAGCGGGGTTCAAGAGACCCAGTACTTC.

The J gene is TRBJ1-3, the V gene TRBV5-1, with D hard to call. This CDR3 contains 16 residues. Trimming removed 0 bases at V and 0 bases at J, with 10 bases between. From germline, CDR1 is SGHRS and CDR2 YFSETQ. Written as DNA, the CDR3 is TGCGCCAGCAGCTTGGGTGACATTTCCTCTGGAAACACCATATATTTT. Translation: CASSLGDISSGNTIYF. The full variable domain, rest sourced from reference TRBV5-1 and TRBJ1-3, is KAGVTQTPRYLIKTRGQQVTLSCSPISGHRSVSWYQQTPGQGLQFLFEYFSETQRNKGNFPGRFSGRQFSNSRSEMNVSTLELGDSALYLCASSLGDISSGNTIYFGEGSWLTVV.

This rearrangement joins TRBV2 to TRBJ1-2, with 9 bases identical to TRBD1. The CDR3 length is 15 residues. The germline V gene has CDR1 SNHLY and CDR2 FYNNEI. With 6 bases clipped from V and 5 bases from J, the junction kept 10 bases outside the gene matches. The CDR3 here is CASSVKQGAIYGYTF. The CDR3, as DNA: TGTGCCAGCAGCGTGAAACAGGGGGCAATATATGGCTACACCTTC. Supplemented by reference TRBV2 and TRBJ1-2, the full variable domain reads EPEVTQTPSHQVTQMGQEVILRCVPISNHLYFYWYRQILGQKVEFLVSFYNNEISEKSEIFDDQFSVERPDGSNFTLKIRSTKLEDSAMYFCASSVKQGAIYGYTFGSGTRLTVV.

This clone has only one observation. The chain carries TRBV29-1 and TRBJ1-1; a possible D gene is TRBD1 (6 bases). There are 12 residues in the CDR3. V lost 5 bases to trimming and J lost 5 bases, with 12 bases between them. CDR1 SQVTM and CDR2 ANQGSEA come from the germline V gene. DNA for the CDR3: TGCAGCGTTTCAGGGGAGGGGACTGAAGCTTTCTTT. As protein: CSVSGEGTEAFF.

This clone was recorded only once. The chain uses TRBV5-6 and TRBJ2-7, with D possibly matching TRBD2 (7 bases). The CDR3 extends over 14 amino acids. With 4 bases removed from V and 5 bases from J, the gap between germline ends came to 16 bases. Germline lookup yields CDR1 SGHDT and CDR2 YYEEEE. For the CDR3, the DNA is TGTGCCAGCAGCATATTCCGGGGGGCCGACGAGCAGTACTTC. It yields the protein CASSIFRGADEQYF.

The CDR3 DNA sequence: TGTGCCAGCTCACCTGGACGGGGTTGGGGTGGCTACACCTTC. Translating gives CASSPGRGWGGYTF. The chain combines TRBV18 with TRBJ1-2, with D uncertain. Germline-derived CDR1 and CDR2 are KGHSH and LQKENI. CDR3 length: 14 residues. Trimming took 3 bases from V and 7 from J, leaving 15 bases between them.

The chain employs TRBV6-5 and TRBJ2-5; no clear D gene. CDR3 length: 15 amino acids. The germline V gene encodes CDR1 MNHEY and CDR2 SVGAGI. The V gene lost 0 bases and the J gene lost 1 base, with 9 bases spanning the gap. CDR3 DNA: TGTGCCAGCAGTTACTCCGCTCAGTCCCAAGAGACCCAGTACTTC. It is translated as CASSYSAQSQETQYF.

The V gene is TRBV7-9, the J gene TRBJ2-7; 11 bases are shared with TRBD1. Germline V gene sequence: CDR1 SEHNR, CDR2 FQNEAQ (reference sequence). The CDR3 length is 16 residues. After removal of 3 bases from V and 4 bases from J, the junction contained 8 bases not matched to a gene. The CDR3: CASSFDPGQGVYEQYF. CDR3 nucleotide sequence: TGTGCCAGCAGCTTTGATCCGGGACAGGGGGTTTACGAGCAGTACTTC. The full variable domain, completed using reference TRBV7-9 and TRBJ2-7, is DTGVSQNPRHKITKRGQNVTFRCDPISEHNRLYWYRQTLGQGPEFLTYFQNEAQLEKSRLLSDRFSAERPKGSFSTLEIQRTEQGDSAMYLCASSFDPGQGVYEQYFGPGTRLTVT.

The rearrangement links TRBV5-8 to TRBJ2-7; D might be TRBD2 (5 bases). V was pared by 4 bases and J by 4 bases, with 24 bases between. CDR1 SGHTS and CDR2 YDEGEE come from the germline V gene. The CDR3 is 17 amino acids. The CDR3 is CASSQTPGSQAIYEQYF. The CDR3 nucleotides are TGTGCCAGCAGCCAAACACCGGGGAGCCAGGCGATTTACGAGCAGTACTTC.

The rearrangement uses TRBV18 and TRBJ1-2; D may be TRBD1 (6 bases). The CDR3 has 14 residues. Per germline, CDR1 KGHSH and CDR2 LQKENI. V dropped 6 bases and J dropped 4 bases, with 15 bases sitting between them. The CDR3 protein is CASSLDSQAYGYTF. Written as DNA, the CDR3 is TGTGCCAGCTCCTTGGACAGCCAAGCCTATGGCTACACCTTC.

V is TRBV10-3 and J is TRBJ1-5, with D possibly matching TRBD1 (5 bases). The CDR3 spans 14 residues. CDR1 and CDR2 (germline): ENHRY, SYGVKD. Between the trimmed V and J ends, which lost 4 bases and 7 bases, there was a span of 14 bases. The CDR3 DNA reads TGTGCCATCAGTGCGGGGGGGGTTGGGCAGCCCCAGCATTTT. Encoded protein: CAISAGGVGQPQHF.

V and J are TRBV9 and TRBJ2-1; TRBD2 agrees at 11 bases. In germline, CDR1 is SGDLS, CDR2 YYNGEE. The CDR3 totals 15 residues. The ends lost 3 bases at V and 6 bases at J; junction bases unmatched: 5. CDR3 amino acids: CASSAPTSGSNEQFF. The CDR3 region has the DNA TGTGCCAGCAGCGCCCCCACTAGCGGGAGCAATGAGCAGTTCTTC. The full variable domain, with the rest looked up from reference TRBV9 and TRBJ2-1, is DSGVTQTPKHLITATGQRVTLRCSPRSGDLSVYWYQQSLDQGLQFLIQYYNGEERAKGNILERFSAQQFPDLHSELNLSSLELGDSALYFCASSAPTSGSNEQFFGPGTRLTVL.

The chain links TRBV7-2 to TRBJ1-1; 7 bases map to TRBD1. The CDR3 is made up of 15 amino acids. V dropped 4 bases and J dropped 4; count of bases not matched to a gene: 9. From germline, CDR1 is SGHTA and CDR2 FQGNSA. The CDR3 DNA sequence: TGTGCCAGCAGCTCTCAGACAGGGTTGGGCACTGAAGCTTTCTTT. Protein product: CASSSQTGLGTEAFF.

The chain combines TRBV5-6 with TRBJ1-5; tentative D call: TRBD1 (6 bases). The V end lost 1 base, the J end lost 5 bases, and 16 bases lay between the germline ends. The CDR3 is made up of 16 amino acids. CDR1 and CDR2 (germline): SGHDT, YYEEEE. CDR3 residues: CASSLYRGAGDQPQHF. The CDR3 coding sequence is TGTGCCAGCAGCTTGTATCGGGGGGCGGGGGATCAGCCCCAGCATTTT.

This chain uses TRBV3-1 (or the pseudogene TRBV3-2) with TRBJ1-1; the D gene is possibly TRBD1 (6 bases). V dropped 6 bases and J dropped 11 bases, with 16 bases sitting between them. CDR1 and CDR2 from the germline V gene are LGHDT and YNNKEL (reference sequence). The CDR3 totals 12 residues. The CDR3 protein is CASRSPGGLAFF. The CDR3 DNA sequence: TGTGCCAGCAGGTCCCCTGGGGGCCTGGCTTTCTTT.

The chain recombines TRBV6-6 with TRBJ1-5; 7 bases line up with TRBD1. The CDR3 is made up of 14 amino acids. Germline lookup yields CDR1 MNHNY and CDR2 SVGAGI (reference sequence). The ends lost 2 bases at V and 4 bases at J; junction bases unmatched: 2. In DNA form, the CDR3 reads TGTGCCAGCAGTTACCCAGGGGGAAATCAGCCCCAGCATTTT. This encodes CASSYPGGNQPQHF.

The gene calls are TRBV30 and TRBJ1-2, with 8 bases lining up with TRBD1. V was pared by 4 bases and J by 3 bases, with 7 bases of the junction left unmatched. CDR3 length equals 14 residues. Germline lookup yields CDR1 GTSNPN and CDR2 SVGIG (reference sequence). The CDR3 nucleotides read TGTGCCTGGAAGCGGACAGGGATGTACTATGGCTACACCTTC. Translating gives CAWKRTGMYYGYTF.

The chain links TRBV30 to TRBJ1-2; D not resolved. From germline, CDR1 is GTSNPN and CDR2 SVGIG (reference sequence). The CDR3 length is 13 residues. V gave up 3 bases and J gave up 0 bases, with 8 bases separating them. The CDR3 bases are TGTGCCTGGAGCGACAAAACTAACTATGGCTACACCTTC. Amino acids: CAWSDKTNYGYTF.

This clone occurred a few times. The genes are TRBV5-1 and TRBJ2-7; 9 bases fit TRBD1. The CDR3 totals 14 residues. The ends lost 3 bases at V and 3 bases at J; junction bases unmatched: 4. The germline V gene encodes CDR1 SGHRS and CDR2 YFSETQ. The CDR3 DNA reads TGCGCCAGCAGCTGGACAGGGGAGGACTACGAGCAGTACTTC. Translating gives CASSWTGEDYEQYF.

CDR3 sequence reads: CASSLLRWNQPQHF. The CDR3 DNA reads as TGTGCCAGCAGCTTACTCCGGTGGAATCAGCCCCAGCATTTT. This rearrangement joins TRBV7-2 to TRBJ1-5; D is ambiguous. Germline V gene sequence: CDR1 SGHTA, CDR2 FQGNSA. The CDR3 sequence is 14 residues long. V was cut by 2 bases and J by 4 bases, with 9 bases left in between.

The J gene is TRBJ2-7, the V gene TRBV5-1; 9 bases line up with TRBD1. V shed 5 bases and J 5 bases; nucleotides not matched to a gene: 5. CDR1 and CDR2 (germline): SGHRS, YFSETQ. CDR3 length equals 13 residues. In DNA form, the CDR3 reads TGCGCCAGCAGTCGTCGGACAGGGGACGAGCAGTACTTC. This sequence encodes CASSRRTGDEQYF. Together with reference TRBV5-1 and TRBJ2-7, the CDR3 gives the full variable domain: KAGVTQTPRYLIKTRGQQVTLSCSPISGHRSVSWYQQTPGQGLQFLFEYFSETQRNKGNFPGRFSGRQFSNSRSEMNVSTLELGDSALYLCASSRRTGDEQYFGPGTRLTVT.

This clone has only one observation. This chain uses TRBV9 with TRBJ2-3; 8 nucleotides match TRBD1. Germline CDR1 SGDLS, CDR2 YYNGEE. V was pared by 6 bases and J by 4 bases, with 10 bases of the junction left unmatched. This CDR3 has 15 amino acids. CDR3 coding DNA: TGTGCCAGCACTCGGACAGGGATGATGTCAGATACGCAGTATTTT. Translating it yields CASTRTGMMSDTQYF.

The V call is TRBV9, the J call TRBJ1-2; the D gene is possibly TRBD1 (6 bases). CDR1 and CDR2 from the germline V gene are SGDLS and YYNGEE. The CDR3 length is 14 residues. Deletions cut 4 bases from V and 5 bases from J, with 15 bases between. CDR3: CASSPTGNFYGYTF. The CDR3 nucleotides read TGTGCCAGCAGCCCCACAGGGAACTTTTATGGCTACACCTTC.

The chain couples TRBV5-1 to TRBJ2-7, with a possible D match to TRBD2 (5 bases). Germline values: CDR1 SGHRS, CDR2 YFSETQ. Trimming removed 2 bases from V and 1 base from J, with 7 bases in between. The CDR3 length is 13 residues. The CDR3 DNA sequence: TGCGCCAGCAGCTTCTGGGAGTCCTACGAGCAGTACTTC. It codes for CASSFWESYEQYF. Based on the CDR3 plus reference TRBV5-1 and TRBJ2-7, the full variable domain is KAGVTQTPRYLIKTRGQQVTLSCSPISGHRSVSWYQQTPGQGLQFLFEYFSETQRNKGNFPGRFSGRQFSNSRSEMNVSTLELGDSALYLCASSFWESYEQYFGPGTRLTVT.

The chain employs TRBV29-1 and TRBJ1-1; D gene uncertain. The CDR3 runs 11 residues. With 8 bases removed from V and 2 bases from J, the gap between germline ends came to 9 bases. In germline, CDR1 is SQVTM, CDR2 ANQGSEA. This CDR3 is CSSYTNTEAFF. The CDR3 coding sequence is TGCAGCTCCTATACTAACACTGAAGCTTTCTTT.

The rearrangement joins TRBV27 to TRBJ1-2; D ambiguous. Germline V lookup: CDR1 MNHEY, CDR2 SMNVEV (reference sequence). This CDR3 is built from 13 residues. V was cut by 4 bases and J by 6 bases, with 12 bases left in between. As DNA, the CDR3 is TGTGCCAGCAGTTCTTATTGGCACGATGGCTACACCTTC. Amino acids: CASSSYWHDGYTF.